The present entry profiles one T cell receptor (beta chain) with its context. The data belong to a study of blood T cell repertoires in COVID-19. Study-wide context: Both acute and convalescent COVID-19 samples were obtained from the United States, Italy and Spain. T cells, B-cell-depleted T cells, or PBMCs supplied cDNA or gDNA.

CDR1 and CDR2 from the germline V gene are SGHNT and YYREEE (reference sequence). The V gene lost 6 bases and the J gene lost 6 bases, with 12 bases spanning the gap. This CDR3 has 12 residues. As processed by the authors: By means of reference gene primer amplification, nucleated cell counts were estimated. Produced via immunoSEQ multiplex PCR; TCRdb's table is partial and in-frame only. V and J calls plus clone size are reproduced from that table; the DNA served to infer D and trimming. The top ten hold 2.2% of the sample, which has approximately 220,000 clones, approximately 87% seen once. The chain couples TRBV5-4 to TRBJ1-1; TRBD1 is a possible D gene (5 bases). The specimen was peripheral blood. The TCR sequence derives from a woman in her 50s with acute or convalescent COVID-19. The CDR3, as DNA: TGTGCCAGCAAACTTGGGGGGTCTGAAGCTTTCTTT. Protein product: CASKLGGSEAFF.